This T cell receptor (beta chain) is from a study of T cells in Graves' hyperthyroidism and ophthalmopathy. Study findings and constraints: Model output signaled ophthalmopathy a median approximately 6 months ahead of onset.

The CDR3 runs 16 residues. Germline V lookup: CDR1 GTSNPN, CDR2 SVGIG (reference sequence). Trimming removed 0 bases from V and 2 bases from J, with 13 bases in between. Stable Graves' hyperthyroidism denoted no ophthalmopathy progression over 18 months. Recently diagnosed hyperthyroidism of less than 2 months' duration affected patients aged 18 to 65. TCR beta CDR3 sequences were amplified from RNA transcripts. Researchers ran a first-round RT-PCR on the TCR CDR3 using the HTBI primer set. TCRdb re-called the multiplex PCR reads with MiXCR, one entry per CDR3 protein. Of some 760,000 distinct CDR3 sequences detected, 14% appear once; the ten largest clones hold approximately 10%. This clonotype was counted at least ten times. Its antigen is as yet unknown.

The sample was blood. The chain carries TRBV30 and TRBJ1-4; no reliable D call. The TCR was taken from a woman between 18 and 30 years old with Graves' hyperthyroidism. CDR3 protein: CAWSVREGQTNEKLFF. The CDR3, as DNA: TGTGCCTGGAGTGTAAGGGAGGGTCAGACTAATGAAAAACTGTTTTTT.